A single sample is the source of the 25 T cell receptor beta chains below, sequenced in a study of cytomegalovirus exposure and HLA in healthy donors. The PCR was carried out with 60 Vbeta primers and 13 Jbeta primers. Profiling relied on immunoSEQ multiplex PCR, and the TCRdb table lists in-frame clones only, not all of them. The sample shows roughly 150,000 clones, around 73% of them seen only once. Material for sequencing was PBMCs. These receptor sequences come from a male donor in good health and CMV-seronegative.

The chain joins TRBV7-6 to TRBJ1-1; D ambiguous. V was clipped by 5 bases and J by 2 bases, with 12 bases between them. The CDR3 has 14 amino acids. Per the germline V gene, CDR1 is SGHVS and CDR2 is FNYEAQ. CDR3 DNA sequence: TGTGCCAGCAGCCCCGGACGGGATAACACTGAAGCTTTCTTT. Translated: CASSPGRDNTEAFF.

The rearrangement links TRBV12-5 to TRBJ2-6, with 10 bases matching TRBD1. CDR3 size: 18 residues. Trimming removed 3 bases from V and 1 base from J; junction bases left unmatched: 6. Germline V gene data show CDR1 as LGHNT and CDR2 as FRNRAP. The CDR3 bases are TGTGCTAGTGGTTTCGGGGACAGGGGTAGGTCTGGGGCCAACGTCCTGACTTTC. This gives the protein CASGFGDRGRSGANVLTF. The complete variable domain, with remaining parts taken from reference TRBV12-5 and TRBJ2-6, reads DARVTQTPRHKVTEMGQEVTMRCQPILGHNTVFWYRQTMMQGLELLAYFRNRAPLDDSGMPKDRFSAEMPDATLATLKIQPSEPRDSAVYFCASGFGDRGRSGANVLTFGAGSRLTVL.

The V gene is TRBV28, the J gene TRBJ1-2; D remains unclear. Germline V gene lookup returns CDR1 MDHEN and CDR2 SYDVKM. The germline V and J ends were trimmed by 6 bases and 0 bases, with 8 bases remaining between them. The CDR3 runs 13 residues. DNA for the CDR3: TGTGCCAGCAGGAGTATAGCTAACTATGGCTACACCTTC. The encoded protein is CASRSIANYGYTF.

This clone has just a few counts. J is TRBJ2-7 and V is TRBV19, with 8 bases aligning to TRBD1. This CDR3 region has 15 residues. The germline gives CDR1 LNHDA, CDR2 SQIVND (reference sequence). V was pared by 3 bases and J by 2 bases, with 6 bases of the junction left unmatched. CDR3: CASSIGTGGAYEQYF. CDR3 in DNA: TGTGCCAGTAGTATCGGGACAGGAGGGGCCTACGAGCAGTACTTC.

This chain uses TRBV5-8 with TRBJ2-1; TRBD1 might be the D (6 bases). CDR3 length equals 14 residues. Germline loops: CDR1 SGHTS, CDR2 YDEGEE. The V gene lost 3 bases and the J gene lost 3 bases, with 10 bases spanning the gap. CDR3 nucleotides: TGTGCCAGCAGCTGGACAGCGATCTACAATGAGCAGTTCTTC. Its protein is CASSWTAIYNEQFF.

The V gene is TRBV6-5, the J gene TRBJ1-1, with a weak D call TRBD1 (5 bases). Germline V CDR1 and CDR2: MNHEY, SVGAGI. The CDR3 consists of 14 residues. V lost 2 bases to trimming and J lost 1 base, with 8 bases between them. The CDR3, as DNA: TGTGCCAGCAGTTACGGGGCTGAGAACACTGAAGCTTTCTTT. Translation: CASSYGAENTEAFF.

Of note for this clone: One end of the junction varies from germline; a read error may be responsible. Other nucleotide sequences from this sample produce the same CDR3. The V gene is TRBV6-5, the J gene TRBJ1-1; 7 bases map to TRBD1. The CDR3 runs to 15 residues. Germline CDR1 is MNHEY and CDR2 is SVGAGI. The CDR3 coding sequence is TGTGCAAGCAGTTTGGGACAGCCCATGAACACTGAAGCTTTCTTT. Translation: CASSLGQPMNTEAFF.

J is TRBJ2-2 and V is TRBV6-4, with a weak D call TRBD2 (5 bases). Germline V CDR1 and CDR2: MRHNA, SNTAGT. This CDR3 spans 14 amino acids. Trimming removed 3 bases at V and 6 bases at J, with 11 bases between. CDR3 nucleotides: TGTGCCAGCAGTGAAGAGGGCCCTCCCGGGGAGCTGTTTTTT. Translating gives CASSEEGPPGELFF.

V is TRBV9 and J is TRBJ2-1, with 10 nucleotides matching TRBD2. The germline V gene has CDR1 SGDLS and CDR2 YYNGEE. Trimming removed 4 bases from V and 8 bases from J; junction bases left unmatched: 9. The CDR3 is 15 residues long. Here the CDR3 DNA reads TGTGCCAGCAGCCTCCTCAGCGGGAGGGGAGATGAGCAGTTCTTC. Protein product: CASSLLSGRGDEQFF.

The rearrangement joins TRBV19 to TRBJ1-5; D call uncertain. Trimming left V 3 bases short and J 4 bases short, with 16 bases between. CDR3 length: 16 residues. Per the germline V gene, CDR1 is LNHDA and CDR2 is SQIVND (reference sequence). The CDR3 nucleotides read TGTGCCAGTAGTATCAGAGGATCCCTTAAGAATCAGCCCCAGCATTTT. The encoded protein is CASSIRGSLKNQPQHF.

This chain joins TRBV11-2 and TRBJ1-2, with 10 bases lining up with TRBD1. This CDR3 comprises 13 residues. The germline CDR1 and CDR2 sequences are SGHAT and FQNNGV. The J segment lost 7 bases and the V segment lost 3 bases, leaving 2 bases of the junction unmatched. The CDR3 loop reads CASSLDRGGGYTF. The CDR3 nucleotides are TGTGCCAGCAGCTTGGACAGGGGGGGTGGCTACACCTTC.

This clone was observed a few times. The chain is built from TRBV6-1 and TRBJ2-1; 9 bases match TRBD1. The CDR3 runs to 16 residues. Germline V CDR1 and CDR2: MNHNS, SASEGT. The trim removed 1 base at V and 7 bases at J, leaving 8 bases unmatched. CDR3 residues: CASSEVDRGSWNEQFF. The CDR3, as DNA: TGTGCCAGCAGTGAAGTGGACAGGGGAAGTTGGAATGAGCAGTTCTTC.

The chain recombines TRBV14 with TRBJ1-2; D gene ambiguous. V lost 0 bases and J lost 5, with 7 bases in between. This CDR3 is built from 13 residues. Germline V gene lookup returns CDR1 SGHDN and CDR2 FVKESK. The CDR3 protein is CASSQDPTYGYTF. CDR3 coding DNA: TGTGCCAGCAGCCAAGACCCCACATATGGCTACACCTTC.

The chain has TRBV10-3 and TRBJ2-7; no clear D. Germline-derived CDR1 and CDR2 are ENHRY and SYGVKD. Trimming pared 0 bases from V and 0 bases from J, leaving 9 bases between. The CDR3 spans 15 residues. The chain's CDR3 is CAISESNTNSYEQYF. In DNA form, the CDR3 reads TGTGCCATCAGTGAGTCGAACACCAACTCCTACGAGCAGTACTTC.

The genes are TRBV29-1 and TRBJ1-5; possibly TRBD1 for D (6 bases). This CDR3 region has 15 residues. Trimming took off 1 base at V and 6 bases at J, with 16 bases between the two ends. Germline CDR1 and CDR2: SQVTM and ANQGSEA. The CDR3 DNA reads TGCAGCGTTGAAGTACCAGGGGCGCCAGGTCAGCCCCAGCATTTT. Its translation: CSVEVPGAPGQPQHF.

The chain joins TRBV27 to TRBJ1-2, with D unresolved. The CDR3 spans 13 residues. CDR1 MNHEY and CDR2 SMNVEV come from the germline V gene (reference sequence). V lost 5 bases, J lost 6 bases, and 13 bases lay in between. CDR3: CASSSGPADGYTF. CDR3 nucleotides: TGTGCCAGCAGTAGCGGCCCGGCCGATGGCTACACCTTC.

The genes are TRBV7-2 and TRBJ1-6, with 8 bases lining up with TRBD1. J was trimmed by 8 bases and V by 5 bases; bases with no gene match: 2. CDR1 and CDR2 from the germline V gene are SGHTA and FQGNSA. CDR3 length equals 13 residues. For the CDR3, the DNA is TGTGCCAGCAGCACGGACAGGGATTCACCCCTCCACTTT. Translated, it gives CASSTDRDSPLHF.

This clone has a handful of counts. The chain links TRBV6-6 to TRBJ2-7, with TRBD2 matching over 7 bases. The CDR3 contains 15 residues. The germline V gene has CDR1 MNHNY and CDR2 SVGAGI (reference sequence). V gave up 0 bases and J gave up 1 base; unmatched junction bases: 3. CDR3 in amino acids: CASSYSGGRSYEQYF. The CDR3 DNA reads TGTGCCAGCAGTTACTCGGGCGGGAGATCCTACGAGCAGTACTTC.

This clone was seen only a few times. The chain recombines TRBV6-6 with TRBJ1-2; 9 nucleotides align to TRBD1. This CDR3 has 16 amino acids. Germline V gene data show CDR1 as MNHNY and CDR2 as SVGAGI (reference sequence). J lost 3 bases, V lost 6 bases, and 11 bases had no gene match. This CDR3 is CASRRQGVPLHYGYTF. CDR3 nucleotide sequence: TGTGCCAGCAGACGACAGGGGGTCCCCCTCCACTATGGCTACACCTTC.

Remarks on this clone: The identical CDR3 is also encoded by other nucleotide sequences in the sample. V gene TRBV9 combines with J gene TRBJ2-3; weak D call: TRBD1 (6 bases). V dropped 3 bases and J dropped 0 bases, with 11 bases sitting between them. The CDR3 extends over 15 amino acids. The V gene's germline CDR1 is SGDLS and CDR2 YYNGEE. CDR3 sequence: CASSDGQQSTDTQYF. The DNA for the CDR3 is TGTGCCAGCAGCGACGGACAGCAAAGCACAGATACGCAGTATTTT.

There are a few counts of this clone. Here the CDR3 reads CASSQGQGTGNTIYF. The CDR3 DNA is TGCGCCAGCAGCCAAGGACAGGGAACTGGAAACACCATATATTTT. The chain links TRBV4-1 to TRBJ1-3, with 7 bases that match TRBD1. J was trimmed by 2 bases and V by 1 base; bases with no gene match: 2. Germline V gene sequence: CDR1 MGHRA, CDR2 YSYEKL. The CDR3 contains 15 residues.

The CDR3 is CASLPQESGRTNNEQFF. The CDR3 coding sequence is TGTGCCAGTCTGCCCCAGGAAAGCGGGAGGACCAACAATGAGCAGTTCTTC. J is TRBJ2-1 and V is TRBV7-9, with 9 bases fitting TRBD2. This CDR3 is 17 amino acids long. The V and J ends lost 9 bases and 5 bases, in that order; junction bases with no gene match: 17. The germline gives CDR1 SEHNR, CDR2 FQNEAQ (reference sequence). Variable domain in full (rest from reference TRBV7-9 and TRBJ2-1): DTGVSQNPRHKITKRGQNVTFRCDPISEHNRLYWYRQTLGQGPEFLTYFQNEAQLEKSRLLSDRFSAERPKGSFSTLEIQRTEQGDSAMYLCASLPQESGRTNNEQFFGPGTRLTVL.

In this sample, this clone turned up once. This chain joins TRBV28 and TRBJ2-5; D may be TRBD1 (5 bases). The V and J ends lost 5 bases and 6 bases respectively, with 16 bases between them. Germline V gene lookup returns CDR1 MDHEN and CDR2 SYDVKM. This CDR3 spans 14 amino acids. CDR3 DNA sequence: TGTGCCAGCAGTCCCCAGTGGGGCAGGCAGACCCAGTACTTC. Protein product: CASSPQWGRQTQYF.

The chain recombines TRBV29-1 with TRBJ1-4; 7 bases are shared with TRBD1. Germline CDR1 is SQVTM and CDR2 is ANQGSEA. The CDR3 is made up of 16 amino acids. Unmatched junction bases numbered 12, after V lost 4 bases and J lost 4 bases. The CDR3 nucleotides are TGCAGCGTTGGGCTGACAGGGAGTTTACATAATGAAAAACTGTTTTTT. This encodes CSVGLTGSLHNEKLFF.

The sample holds a few counts of this clone. The chain couples TRBV27 to TRBJ1-4, with 8 nucleotides matching TRBD1. Germline values: CDR1 MNHEY, CDR2 SMNVEV (reference sequence). The CDR3 consists of 16 residues. With 4 bases clipped from V and 4 bases from J, the junction kept 8 bases outside the gene matches. The CDR3 sequence: CASSSRRGQDNEKLFF. CDR3 in DNA: TGTGCCAGCAGTTCCCGCAGGGGGCAGGATAATGAAAAACTGTTTTTT.